This TCR beta chain was sequenced during a study of shared clonotypes between healthy human individuals. Study at large: Plates per donor: three CD4 naive, three CD4 memory, two CD8 naive, one CD8 memory. Whole-study findings and limits: Non-shared clonotypes displayed generation probabilities falling below those of clonotypes present in all four donors. Among donors, sharing of clonotypes was expected to be affected by sequencing depth.

Original handling: Filtering differed, since immunoSEQ gave only junction sequences and no quality scores. TCRdb's table, derived via immunoSEQ multiplex PCR, lists solely in-frame clones and lacks some. Clone size and V and J calls were adopted from that table, with D and trimming inferred from the DNA. The table records approximately 2.4 million clones, approximately 95% of them present only once. On this clone itself: Its antigen is as yet unknown.

The J segment lost 2 bases and the V segment lost 0 bases, leaving 5 bases of the junction unmatched. The CDR3 is made up of 18 amino acids. Germline CDR1 SGHDN, CDR2 FVKESK. The chain uses TRBV14 and TRBJ2-3, with 13 positions matching TRBD2. The TCR sequence derives from a man in his late teens or twenties in good health. Sequenced sample: naive CD4+ T cells sorted from blood. The subset: CD45RA+ positively selected. This CDR3 reads CASSQDRLAGGITDTQYF. The CDR3 bases are TGTGCCAGCAGCCAAGATCGACTAGCGGGAGGTATCACAGATACGCAGTATTTT.